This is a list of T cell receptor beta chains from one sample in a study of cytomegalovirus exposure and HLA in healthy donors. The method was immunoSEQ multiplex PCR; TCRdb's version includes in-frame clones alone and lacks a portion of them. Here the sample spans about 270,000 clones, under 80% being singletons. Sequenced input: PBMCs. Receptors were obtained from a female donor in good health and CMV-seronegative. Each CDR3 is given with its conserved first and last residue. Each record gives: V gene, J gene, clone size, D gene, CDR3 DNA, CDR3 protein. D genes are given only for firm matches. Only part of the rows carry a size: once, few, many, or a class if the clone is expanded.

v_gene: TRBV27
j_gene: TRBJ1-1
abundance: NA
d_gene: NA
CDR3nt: TGTGCCAGCAGTTTTGAGGAGACGGGCACTGAAGCTTTCTTT
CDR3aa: CASSFEETGTEAFF

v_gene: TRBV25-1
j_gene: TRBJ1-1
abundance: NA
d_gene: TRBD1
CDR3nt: TGTGCCAGCAGTGACTACACTCCGGGACAGGGGAACACTGAAGCTTTCTTT
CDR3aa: CASSDYTPGQGNTEAFF

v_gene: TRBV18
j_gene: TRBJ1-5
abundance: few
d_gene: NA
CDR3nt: TGTGCCAGCTCACTGTATGGCCAGGGCGGCAATCAGCCCCAGCATTTT
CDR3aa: CASSLYGQGGNQPQHF

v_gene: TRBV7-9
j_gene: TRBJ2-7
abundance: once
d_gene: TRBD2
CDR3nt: TGTGCCAGCAGCTTACTAGCGGGAGGGCCATCCTACGAGCAGTACTTC
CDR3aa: CASSLLAGGPSYEQYF

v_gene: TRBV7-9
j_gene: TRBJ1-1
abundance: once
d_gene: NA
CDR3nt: TGTTCCAGCAGCTTATGGAGAACTGAAGCTTTCTTT
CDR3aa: CSSSLWRTEAFF

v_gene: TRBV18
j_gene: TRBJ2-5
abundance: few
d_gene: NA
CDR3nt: TGTGCCAGCTCGGCGCGGGACTCAGAGACCCAGTACTTC
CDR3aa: CASSARDSETQYF

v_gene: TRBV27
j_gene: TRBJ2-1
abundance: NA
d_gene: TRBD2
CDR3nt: TGTGCCAGCAGTTTATCGATTCCTAGCGGATACAATGAGCAGTTCTTC
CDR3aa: CASSLSIPSGYNEQFF

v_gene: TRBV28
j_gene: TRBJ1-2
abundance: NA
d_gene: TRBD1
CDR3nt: TGTGCCAGCAGCCGTTTACAGGGGGGTGGCTACACCTTC
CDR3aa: CASSRLQGGGYTF

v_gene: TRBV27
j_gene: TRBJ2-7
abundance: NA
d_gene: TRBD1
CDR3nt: TGTGCCAGCAGTCCGGACAGGGGGCGGAACGAGCAGTACTTC
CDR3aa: CASSPDRGRNEQYF

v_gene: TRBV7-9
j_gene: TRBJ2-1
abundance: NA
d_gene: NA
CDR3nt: TGTTCCAGCAGCCCCGAGTCAAGATCCTACAATGAGCAGTTCTTC
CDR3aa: CSSSPESRSYNEQFF

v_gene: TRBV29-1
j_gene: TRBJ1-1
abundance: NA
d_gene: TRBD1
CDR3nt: TGCAGCGTTGAGGGACAGACGAACACTGAAGCTTTCTTT
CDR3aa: CSVEGQTNTEAFF

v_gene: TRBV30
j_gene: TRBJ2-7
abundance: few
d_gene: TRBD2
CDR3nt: TGTGCCTGGACCGGCCGGACTAGCGAACGCTACGAGCAGTACTTC
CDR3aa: CAWTGRTSERYEQYF

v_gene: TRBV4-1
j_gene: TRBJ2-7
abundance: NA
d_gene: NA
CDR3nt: TGCGCCAGCAGCTTGCACACGGGCTACGAGCAGTACTTC
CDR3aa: CASSLHTGYEQYF

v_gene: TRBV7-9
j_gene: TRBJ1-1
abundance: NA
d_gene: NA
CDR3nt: TGTTCCAGCAGCTTAGCACTGGGGGCCTCGCGGACTGAAGCTTTCTTT
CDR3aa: CSSSLALGASRTEAFF

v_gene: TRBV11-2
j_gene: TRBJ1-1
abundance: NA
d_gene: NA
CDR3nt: TGTGCCAGCAGCTTAGGTCTGGGTACCGGGGGGGTCACTGAAGCTTTCTTT
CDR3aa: CASSLGLGTGGVTEAFF

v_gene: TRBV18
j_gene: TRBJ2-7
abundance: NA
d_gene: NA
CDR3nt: TGTGCCAGCTCACCAACCCGGGCCTACGAGCAGTACTTC
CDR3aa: CASSPTRAYEQYF

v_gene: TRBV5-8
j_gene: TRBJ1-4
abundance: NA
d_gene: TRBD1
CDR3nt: TGTGCCAGCAGCTCCAGGGGGCGTAAGGATGAAAAACTGTTTTTT
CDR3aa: CASSSRGRKDEKLFF

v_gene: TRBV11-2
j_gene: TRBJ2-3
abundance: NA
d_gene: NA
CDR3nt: TGTGCCAGCAGTGCATCTAGCGGCACAGATACGCAGTATTTT
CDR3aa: CASSASSGTDTQYF

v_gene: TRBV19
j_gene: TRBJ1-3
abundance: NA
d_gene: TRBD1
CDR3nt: TGTGCCAGTAGACAGGGGCCTGGAAACACCATATATTTT
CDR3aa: CASRQGPGNTIYF